This note documents a single T cell receptor beta chain sequence. No antigen is known for it. This record belongs to a study of cytomegalovirus exposure and HLA in healthy donors. V shed 1 base and J 10 bases; nucleotides not matched to a gene: 9. The CDR3 is made up of 16 amino acids. Germline values: CDR1 SEHNR, CDR2 FQNEAQ (reference sequence). Broader study findings: Reports indicated that the classifier achieved high specificity and sensitivity in diagnosing cytomegalovirus status. Rare sequences made up most TCRs, while some public TCRs were found in many donors.

The method was immunoSEQ multiplex PCR; TCRdb's version includes in-frame clones alone and lacks a portion of them. Of 140,000 to 150,000 clones in the sample, 85% to 95% were seen once. The chain links TRBV7-9 to TRBJ2-1, with 11 nucleotides matching TRBD1. Sequencing input: PBMCs. The TCR was taken from a man younger than 30 in good health and CMV-seropositive. The CDR3, as DNA: TGTGCCAGCAGCTTAGGCGTCGGACAGGGGGCAGAAGAGCAGTTCTTC. It codes for CASSLGVGQGAEEQFF.